This TCR beta chain was sequenced during a study of blood T cell repertoires in COVID-19 (dated by TCRdb to about 2020). Looking at the study overall: Samples covering the acute and convalescent phases of COVID-19 were provided by collaborators in the United States, Italy and Spain. The prospective study material was composed of cDNA or gDNA derived from T cells, B-cell-depleted T cells, or PBMCs. The sample metadata nearly always contained a de-identified subject ID, COVID-19 status, age in years and sex. The dataset comprised deeply sampled blood TCRbeta repertoires from subjects exposed to, actively infected with, or recovered from COVID-19. A freely available public database, intended as a resource for researchers studying the immune response to SARS-CoV-2, is where the repertoires were released. Where available, HLA class I and class II types were obtained from metadata supplied by the sample provider rather than from assay-based typing. Samples came from the ongoing ImmuneRACE study (first 160 participants) plus 1,254 subjects from 6 global collaborators.

Whole blood was collected in K2EDTA tubes by collaborating institutions according to the institutions' own protocols. For TCRbeta analysis, collaborator samples were shipped as frozen whole blood, as isolated PBMCs, or as DNA extracted from either sample type. Here is what the overall study found, with its caveats: How much clinical and demographic metadata was included differed by source and by participant, and the metadata was provided uncurated.

About this clone: Its recognized antigen is unknown. No base-level quality is on record; no much larger clone is a single base apart.

Based on the germline V gene, the CDR1 and CDR2 sequences are SQVTM and ANQGSEA. From cysteine to phenylalanine, the CDR3 is 14 amino acids long. CDR3 DNA only is kept here, 42 bases in frame from base 1. At the junction V is shortened by 1 base and J by 5 bases, with 15 bases in between. TCRbeta CDR3 regions were amplified from genomic DNA by means of the immunoSEQ Assay, a bias-controlled multiplex PCR. The authors processed their data as follows. The number of nucleated cells in each sample was estimated from the amplification of reference gene primers within the assay. Sequence reads were collapsed and filtered to measure the absolute abundance of every unique TCRbeta CDR3 rearrangement. For each sample, productive Simpson clonality was calculated by taking the square root of Simpson's diversity index across productive rearrangements. In its TCRdb copy, this immuneACCESS table keeps in-frame sequences only and misses some clones. Where compared with another copy, unresolved V genes explain less than half of these, and the others have no known cause. V and J calls and clone size follow that table, whereas D and trimming were derived from the DNA. The sample table shows around 160,000 clones, and about 88% are seen once. The top ten constitute roughly a sixth of the sample.

The receptor was derived from a man between 60 and 75 years old with active or convalescent COVID-19. The chain was built from TRBV29-1 and TRBJ2-7, with TRBD2 perhaps the D gene, on 5 matching bases. Input material: peripheral blood. The nucleotide sequence reads as follows: TGCAGCGTTGAAGGGGTACTAGAATCGAACGAGCAGTACTTC. Its protein reads: CSVEGVLESNEQYF.